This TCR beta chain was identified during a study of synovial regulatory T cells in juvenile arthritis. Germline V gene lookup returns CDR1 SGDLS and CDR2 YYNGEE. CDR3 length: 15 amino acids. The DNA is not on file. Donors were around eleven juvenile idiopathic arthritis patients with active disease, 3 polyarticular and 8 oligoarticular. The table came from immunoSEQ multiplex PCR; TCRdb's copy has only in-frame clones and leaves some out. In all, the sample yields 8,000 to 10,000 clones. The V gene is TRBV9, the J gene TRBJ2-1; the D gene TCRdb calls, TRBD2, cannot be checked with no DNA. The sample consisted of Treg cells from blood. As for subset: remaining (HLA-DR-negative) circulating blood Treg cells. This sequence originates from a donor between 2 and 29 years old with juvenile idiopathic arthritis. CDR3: CASSLASGSYNEQFF.